This section outlines one T cell receptor (beta chain) sequence together with its context. Its antigen is as yet unknown. This sample is part of a study of blood T cells in healthy people across ages. Through a sample-barcoded 5' primer and a J-beta primer mix, a second PCR was run for 7 to 11 cycles. Every molecule of cDNA carried a tag from a template-switch adaptor with 12 random nucleotides. TCRdb used MiXCR to reprocess the 5' RACE reads, holding one entry per CDR3 protein. This sample has 800,000 or so distinct CDR3 sequences, with about half found just once. V shed 1 base and J shed 0 bases, with 12 bases lying between them. This CDR3 is built from 16 residues. Per germline, CDR1 SEHNR and CDR2 FQNEAQ (reference sequence). The study, taken as a whole, reports: With age, beta diversity per million T cells declined roughly linearly, significantly by 40. Donor CMV infection status was unknown, possibly confounding age-related changes in expanded clonotypes.

The source of this sequence is an elderly man in good health. The J gene is TRBJ2-5, the V gene TRBV7-9, with D perhaps matching TRBD1 or TRBD2 (6 bases each). Sequenced material: blood. The CDR3 reads CASSLGRGGNQETQYF. The DNA for the CDR3 is TGTGCCAGCAGCTTAGGTCGAGGGGGGAACCAAGAGACCCAGTACTTC.